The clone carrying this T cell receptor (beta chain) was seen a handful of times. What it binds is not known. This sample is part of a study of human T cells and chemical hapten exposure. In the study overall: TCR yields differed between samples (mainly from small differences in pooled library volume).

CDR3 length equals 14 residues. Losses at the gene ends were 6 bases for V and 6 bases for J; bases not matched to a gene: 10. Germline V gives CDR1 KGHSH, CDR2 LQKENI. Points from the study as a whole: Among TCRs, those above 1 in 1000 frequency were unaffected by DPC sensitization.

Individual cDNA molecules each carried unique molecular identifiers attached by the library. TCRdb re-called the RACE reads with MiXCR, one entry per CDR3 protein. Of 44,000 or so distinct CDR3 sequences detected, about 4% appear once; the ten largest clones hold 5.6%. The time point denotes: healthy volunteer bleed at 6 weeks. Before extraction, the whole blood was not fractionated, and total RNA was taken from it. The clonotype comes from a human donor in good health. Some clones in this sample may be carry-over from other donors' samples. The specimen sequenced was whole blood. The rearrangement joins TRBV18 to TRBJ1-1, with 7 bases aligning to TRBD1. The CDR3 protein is CASSHRDSDAEAFF. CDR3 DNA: TGTGCCAGCTCGCACCGGGACAGTGATGCTGAAGCTTTCTTT.